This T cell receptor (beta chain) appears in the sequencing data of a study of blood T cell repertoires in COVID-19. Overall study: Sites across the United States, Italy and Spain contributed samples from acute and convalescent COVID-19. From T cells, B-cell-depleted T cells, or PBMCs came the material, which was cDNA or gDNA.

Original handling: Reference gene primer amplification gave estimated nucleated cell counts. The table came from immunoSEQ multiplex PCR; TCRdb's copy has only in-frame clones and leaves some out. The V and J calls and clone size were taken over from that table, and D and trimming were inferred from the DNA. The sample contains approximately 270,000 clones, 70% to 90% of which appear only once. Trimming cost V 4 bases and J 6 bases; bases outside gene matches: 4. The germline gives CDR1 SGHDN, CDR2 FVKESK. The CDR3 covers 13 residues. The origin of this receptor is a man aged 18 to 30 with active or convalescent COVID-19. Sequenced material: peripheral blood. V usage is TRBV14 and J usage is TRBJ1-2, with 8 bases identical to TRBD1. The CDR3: CASSLLTGDGYTF. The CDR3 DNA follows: TGTGCCAGCAGCCTATTGACAGGGGATGGCTACACCTTC.